The T cell receptor beta chain described here comes from a study of T-cell memory formation after mild COVID-19. Study-wide findings and caveats: Clones which contracted sat mainly in CM and EM if CD4+, and in EMRA if CD8+.

The CDR3 totals 14 residues. CDR1 SEHNR and CDR2 FQNEAQ come from the germline V gene (reference sequence). The germline V and J ends were trimmed by 1 base and 7 bases, with 13 bases remaining between them. A word on this clonotype: Its antigen is as yet unknown.

TCRdb re-called the 5' RACE reads through MiXCR, storing one row per CDR3 protein. The sample lists about 440,000 distinct CDR3 sequences; approximately 20% were seen once. Sequencing was performed on PBMCs or a T cell subset sorted from them (not recorded which). The chain is built from TRBV7-9 and TRBJ1-1, with D perhaps TRBD1 (5 bases). The sequence was collected from an adult woman who had mild COVID-19 (a few samples of this study predate the infection). Cell type and time point are not known. The CDR3 loop reads CASSLGQGAGEAFF. CDR3 bases: TGTGCCAGCAGCTTAGGGCAGGGTGCGGGTGAAGCTTTCTTT.